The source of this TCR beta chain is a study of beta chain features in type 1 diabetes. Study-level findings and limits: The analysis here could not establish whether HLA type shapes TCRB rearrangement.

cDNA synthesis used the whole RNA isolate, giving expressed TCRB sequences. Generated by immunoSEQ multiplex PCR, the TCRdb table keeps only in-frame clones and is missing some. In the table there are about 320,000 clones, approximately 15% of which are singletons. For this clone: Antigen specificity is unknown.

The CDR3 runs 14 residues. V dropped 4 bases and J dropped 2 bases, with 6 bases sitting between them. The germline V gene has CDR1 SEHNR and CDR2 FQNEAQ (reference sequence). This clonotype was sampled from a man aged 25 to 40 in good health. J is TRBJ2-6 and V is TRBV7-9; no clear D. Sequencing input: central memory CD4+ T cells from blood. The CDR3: CASSSTPGANVLTF. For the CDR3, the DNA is TGTGCCAGCAGCTCCACCCCTGGGGCCAACGTCCTGACTTTC.